Listed below are T cell receptor beta chains from one sample, sequenced in a study of blood T cell repertoires in COVID-19. Data came from immunoSEQ multiplex PCR; TCRdb stores just in-frame clones and leaves some out. The table shows almost 70,000 clones, with around 88% occurring only once. Sequences were obtained from peripheral blood. The receptors here all came from a woman in her 70s with acute or convalescent COVID-19. Each CDR3 is given with its conserved first and last residue. Each record gives: D gene, V gene, clone size, J gene, CDR3 protein, CDR3 DNA. A D gene is named only where the DNA matches it firmly. The size of a clone is reported for some rows only, either as once, few or many, or as a class for expanded clones.

.,TRBV24-1,.,TRBJ1-2,CATSDSQILYGYTF,TGTGCCACCAGTGATTCCCAGATCCTCTATGGCTACACCTTC
TRBD1,TRBV4-3,.,TRBJ2-5,CASSQQGEETQYF,TGCGCCAGCAGCCAACAGGGGGAGGAGACCCAGTACTTC
TRBD1,TRBV7-8,.,TRBJ1-1,CASSLGGQGYEAFF,TGTGCCAGCAGCTTAGGCGGACAGGGGTATGAAGCTTTCTTT
TRBD1,TRBV6-5,once,TRBJ1-2,CASRPTGGGYGYTF,TGTGCCAGCAGACCAACAGGGGGTGGGTATGGCTACACCTTC
.,TRBV5-6,.,TRBJ1-6,CASSLLNSPLHF,TGTGCCAGCAGCTTACTTAATTCACCCCTCCACTTT
.,TRBV2,.,TRBJ2-7,CASSEPQRGNYEQYF,TGTGCCAGCAGTGAACCACAACGGGGAAACTACGAGCAGTACTTC
.,TRBV6-1,few,TRBJ1-2,CASSDLGVNGYGYTF,TGTGCCAGCAGTGATCTAGGGGTAAACGGCTATGGCTACACCTTC
TRBD2,TRBV29-1,.,TRBJ2-1,CSVDRAGGRNEQFF,TGCAGCGTTGATCGCGCGGGAGGGAGAAATGAGCAGTTCTTC
.,TRBV7-2,once,TRBJ1-1,CASSLQGIGEAFF,TGTGCCAGCAGCCTACAGGGTATTGGTGAAGCTTTCTTT
TRBD2,TRBV7-9,.,TRBJ2-1,CASSPGTSGAHEQFF,TGTGCCAGCAGCCCTGGGACTAGCGGGGCGCATGAGCAGTTCTTC
TRBD2,TRBV29-1,.,TRBJ2-6,CSAFIGLAELSGANVLTF,TGCAGCGCTTTTATTGGACTAGCGGAACTCTCTGGGGCCAACGTCCTGACTTTC
.,TRBV11-2,.,TRBJ1-2,CASSLDISGGGGYTF,TGTGCCAGCAGCTTAGATATTAGCGGGGGTGGAGGCTACACCTTC
.,TRBV27,.,TRBJ1-1,CASSSMGLNTEAFF,TGTGCCAGCAGTTCCATGGGCCTAAACACTGAAGCTTTCTTT
.,TRBV18,.,TRBJ1-2,CASSGTDNYGYTF,TGTGCCAGCTCAGGGACTGACAACTATGGCTACACCTTC
.,TRBV7-2,once,TRBJ2-7,CASSHSVNSGSYEQYF,TGTGCCAGCAGCCATTCTGTAAATAGCGGATCCTACGAGCAGTACTTC
.,TRBV25-1,.,TRBJ2-1,CASSQRGTGQFF,TGTGCCAGCAGTCAAAGGGGGACCGGGCAGTTCTTC
.,TRBV6-5,.,TRBJ1-4,CASRRGLEEKLFF,TGTGCCAGCAGGCGGGGGTTAGAAGAAAAACTGTTTTTT
.,TRBV18,.,TRBJ2-5,CASSLQHQETQYF,TGTGCCAGCTCTCTACAGCACCAAGAGACCCAGTACTTC
.,TRBV7-2,.,TRBJ1-2,CASSLQGSGYGYTF,TGTGCCAGCAGCTTGCAGGGCTCGGGCTATGGCTACACCTTC
TRBD1,TRBV5-1,few,TRBJ2-1,CASSLGQGIYNEQFF,TGCGCCAGCAGCTTGGGACAGGGGATCTACAATGAGCAGTTCTTC
TRBD2,TRBV14,.,TRBJ2-7,CASSHPGTGREIAGGGRGWEQYF,TGTGCCAGCAGCCACCCCGGGACAGGGCGCGAAATAGCGGGAGGGGGCCGGGGGTGGGAGCAGTACTTC
TRBD2,TRBV7-3,.,TRBJ2-2,CASSPGLAGATGELFF,TGTGCCAGCAGCCCGGGACTAGCGGGGGCCACCGGGGAGCTGTTTTTT
.,TRBV3-1/TRBV3-2,.,TRBJ2-1,CASSPTGLADNEQFF,TGTGCCAGCAGCCCCACAGGGCTAGCGGACAATGAGCAGTTCTTC
TRBD1,TRBV10-3,.,TRBJ1-5,CAISGGRGPGNQPQHF,TGTGCCATCAGTGGGGGCAGGGGGCCGGGCAATCAGCCCCAGCATTTT
.,TRBV7-9,.,TRBJ1-1,CASSLAGGYTEAFF,TGTGCCAGCAGCTTAGCGGGGGGGTACACTGAAGCTTTCTTT
.,TRBV6-5,.,TRBJ1-1,CASSSPGRHTEAFF,TGTGCCAGCAGTTCCCCGGGGAGGCACACTGAAGCTTTCTTT
TRBD1,TRBV18,.,TRBJ1-2,CASSPDRDYGYTF,TGTGCCAGCTCACCGGACAGGGACTATGGCTACACCTTC
.,TRBV7-9,once,TRBJ2-2,CASTLWGPNTGELFF,TGTGCCAGCACCCTTTGGGGCCCGAACACCGGGGAGCTGTTTTTT
TRBD2,TRBV29-1,.,TRBJ2-4,CSVASGSAQNIQYF,TGCAGCGTGGCTAGCGGGAGTGCTCAAAACATTCAGTACTTC